The T cell receptor beta chain described here comes from a study of post-analysis software for immune sequencing data. Background on the study: The disease courses spanned relapsing-remitting, secondary progressive and progressive-relapsing forms of multiple sclerosis. Study-level results: Included in a set of five TRBV segments more frequent in patients than controls were TRBV5-6, TRBV5-1 and TRBV20-1. Strong co-clustering by F measure linked samples that shared a preparation batch.

On this clonotype itself: Its antigen is not identified.

CDR3 size: 15 residues. The junction had 11 bases not matched to a gene; V was cut back by 5 bases and J by 8 bases. Unique molecular identifiers featured in each of the TCR beta cDNA libraries. MiXCR was run by TCRdb on the PCR reads, yielding one entry per CDR3 protein. The sample yields about 160,000 distinct CDR3 sequences, about 37% seen once. J is TRBJ2-1 and V is TRBV12-3 or TRBV12-4; 8 positions match TRBD1. This specimen was blood, taken after autologous hematopoietic stem cell transplantation. This TCR was sampled from a girl between 10 and 17 years old with multiple sclerosis. The chain's CDR3 is CASSQLTDRDHEQFF. CDR3 nucleotides: TGTGCCAGCAGTCAACTGACGGACAGGGACCATGAGCAGTTCTTC.